A selection of T cell receptor beta chains follows, all from one sample in a study of regulatory T cells in long-lasting Graves disease. Each CDR3 protein is one row after TCRdb ran MiXCR on the multiplex PCR reads. The sample includes 580,000 or so distinct CDR3 sequences, about 15% of them seen just once. The same data also contributed to another study, on T cells in Graves' hyperthyroidism and ophthalmopathy.

The sample was peripheral blood mononuclear cells (PBMCs), taken at new diagnosis, from a patient treated with antithyroid drugs. These TCRs come from a man between 18 and 35 years old with Graves disease. Both conserved end residues are part of each CDR3. D genes are given only for firm matches. Part of the rows lack a size; the others show once, few, many or a class for expanded clones.

V	J	size	D	CDR3	DNA
TRBV12-3/TRBV12-4	TRBJ2-1	.	.	CASSQEQGSYNEQFF	TGTGCCAGCAGCCAAGAGCAGGGCTCCTACAATGAGCAGTTCTTC
TRBV6-1	TRBJ2-2	many	TRBD2	CASKVGLAANTGELFF	TGTGCCAGCAAGGTGGGGCTAGCGGCGAACACCGGGGAGCTGTTTTTT
TRBV30	TRBJ2-3	many	TRBD1	CAWSTTGGTDTQYF	TGTGCCTGGAGCACGACAGGGGGCACAGATACGCAGTATTTT
TRBV9	TRBJ2-2	many	TRBD1	CASSVAYRGGTGELFF	TGTGCCAGCAGCGTAGCCTACAGGGGCGGTACCGGGGAGCTGTTTTTT
TRBV10-3	TRBJ1-5	many	.	CAIRDRLDQPQHF	TGTGCCATCAGGGACAGACTGGACCAGCCCCAGCATTTT
TRBV27	TRBJ1-6	few	.	CASRTVTAGSYNSPLHF	TGTGCCAGCAGGACGGTGACGGCGGGCTCCTATAATTCACCCCTCCACTTT
TRBV11-2	TRBJ2-1	many	TRBD2	CASSIITTSGSNEQFF	TGTGCCAGCAGCATAATAACTACTAGCGGGAGTAATGAGCAGTTCTTC
TRBV19	TRBJ2-6	.	TRBD1	CASSQRTGRHSGANVLTF	TGTGCCAGTAGTCAACGGACAGGGCGTCACTCTGGGGCCAACGTCCTGACTTTC
TRBV5-1	TRBJ2-3	.	.	CASSLRAEPSTDTQYF	TGCGCCAGCAGCTTGAGGGCCGAACCTAGCACAGATACGCAGTATTTT
TRBV27	TRBJ2-5	.	TRBD2	CASSSRGSGRGETQYF	TGTGCCAGCAGTTCTCGGGGTAGCGGGAGAGGAGAGACCCAGTACTTC
TRBV18	TRBJ2-4	few	TRBD2	CASSPQAGAAKNIQYF	TGTGCCAGCTCACCGCAAGCGGGAGCGGCCAAAAACATTCAGTACTTC
TRBV2	TRBJ2-5	many	TRBD1	CASKNDRGTQETQYF	TGTGCCAGCAAGAATGACAGGGGGACCCAAGAGACCCAGTACTTC
TRBV11-3	TRBJ2-3	many	.	CASSIRGF	TGTGCCAGCAGCATTCGGGGTTTT
TRBV11-2	TRBJ2-2	many	TRBD2	CASSLLAGGQGQGELFF	TGTGCCAGCAGCTTACTAGCGGGAGGCCAGGGCCAGGGGGAGCTGTTTTTT
TRBV14	TRBJ2-1	many	TRBD1	CASSLGSGTGKRNEQFF	TGTGCCAGCAGTCTCGGTTCCGGGACAGGGAAGAGGAATGAGCAGTTCTTC
TRBV6-5	TRBJ1-5	.	TRBD1	CASSSRTGSWNQPQHF	TGTGCCAGCAGTTCCCGGACAGGGAGTTGGAATCAGCCCCAGCATTTT
TRBV6-1	TRBJ1-3	.	.	CASRATASGNTIYF	TGTGCCAGCAGAGCGACAGCCTCTGGAAACACCATATATTTT
TRBV9	TRBJ2-3	.	TRBD1	CASSAGQGSTDTQYF	TGTGCCAGCAGTGCGGGACAGGGCAGCACAGATACGCAGTATTTT
TRBV6-1	TRBJ1-2	few	.	CASSENGGDYGYTF	TGTGCCAGCAGTGAAAACGGCGGGGACTATGGCTACACCTTC
TRBV29-1	TRBJ1-4	many	TRBD1	CSVVDGQGSEKLFF	TGCAGCGTTGTCGACGGACAGGGTTCTGAAAAACTGTTTTTT
TRBV12-5	TRBJ2-7	many	.	CASGQGVSYEQYF	TGTGCTAGTGGACAGGGAGTATCCTACGAGCAGTACTTC
TRBV7-8	TRBJ2-1	.	.	CASSSSVTYNEQFF	TGTGCCAGCAGCTCCAGCGTAACCTACAATGAGCAGTTCTTC
TRBV28	TRBJ2-5	.	TRBD1	CASRDRGPQETQYF	TGTGCCAGCAGGGACAGGGGGCCCCAGGAGACCCAGTACTTC
TRBV7-2	TRBJ2-7	.	TRBD2	CASSFGGGSYEQYF	TGTGCCAGCAGCTTTGGGGGGGGGTCCTACGAGCAGTACTTC
TRBV29-1	TRBJ2-5	many	.	CSVEDLGPQETQYF	TGCAGCGTTGAAGATCTAGGGCCCCAAGAGACCCAGTACTTC
TRBV7-9	TRBJ1-5	.	.	CASSYGATGTSQPQHF	TGTGCCAGCAGCTATGGTGCGACAGGAACTAGTCAGCCCCAGCATTTT
TRBV19	TRBJ2-5	.	.	CASSMQETQYF	TGTGCCAGTAGTATGCAAGAGACCCAGTACTTC
TRBV27	TRBJ2-1	many	TRBD1	CASRTTGINEQFF	TGTGCCAGCAGGACGACAGGGATCAATGAGCAGTTCTTC
TRBV7-9	TRBJ2-7	many	TRBD1	CASSPGTGGSYEQYF	TGTGCCAGCAGCCCAGGGACAGGGGGGTCCTACGAGCAGTACTTC
TRBV6-1	TRBJ1-1	few	.	CASNVGGNLNTEAFF	TGTGCCAGCAATGTCGGGGGCAATCTGAACACTGAAGCTTTCTTT
TRBV27	TRBJ2-7	many	TRBD1	CASSLHRGDTYEQYF	TGTGCCAGCAGTTTACACAGGGGGGATACCTACGAGCAGTACTTC
TRBV9	TRBJ2-1	few	.	CASSPWEGAGNNEQFF	TGTGCCAGCAGCCCCTGGGAGGGGGCGGGAAACAATGAGCAGTTCTTC
TRBV6-4	TRBJ1-1	many	.	CASSAEGNTEAFF	TGTGCCAGCAGTGCTGAAGGGAACACTGAAGCTTTCTTT
TRBV18	TRBJ2-1	.	TRBD2	CASSSSGRGGYNEQFF	TGTGCCAGCTCATCTAGCGGGAGAGGGGGTTACAATGAGCAGTTCTTC
TRBV7-3	TRBJ2-3	many	.	CASSLSGFDADTQYF	TGTGCCAGCAGCTTATCAGGTTTTGACGCAGATACGCAGTATTTT
TRBV6-2/TRBV6-3	TRBJ2-2	few	TRBD1	CASSYSLTGDGELFF	TGTGCCAGCAGTTATTCTCTCACAGGGGACGGGGAGCTGTTTTTT
TRBV12-3/TRBV12-4	TRBJ2-1	many	TRBD1	CASSRTGGFEQFF	TGTGCCAGCAGTCGGACAGGGGGCTTTGAGCAGTTCTTC
TRBV9	TRBJ2-1	few	.	CASSVVGSGAREQFF	TGTGCCAGCAGCGTAGTCGGTAGCGGAGCCCGGGAGCAGTTCTTC
TRBV5-8	TRBJ1-1	few	TRBD1	CASSPGQGAPDTEAFF	TGTGCCAGCAGCCCAGGACAGGGGGCGCCGGACACTGAAGCTTTCTTT
TRBV11-2	TRBJ2-1	few	.	CASSRDFADEQFF	TGTGCCAGCAGCCGGGACTTTGCGGATGAGCAGTTCTTC
TRBV7-9	TRBJ2-3	.	.	CASSLEQGRIDTQYF	TGTGCCAGCAGCTTAGAGCAGGGGAGAATAGATACGCAGTATTTT
TRBV3-1	TRBJ1-5	many	.	CASSQAGDQPQHF	TGTGCCAGCAGCCAAGCGGGGGATCAGCCCCAGCATTTT
TRBV20-1	TRBJ2-7	many	.	CSAPGSLYEQYF	TGCAGTGCCCCGGGTTCCCTTTACGAGCAGTACTTC
TRBV18	TRBJ2-7	.	TRBD2	CASSPRPSGNYGQYF	TGTGCCAGCTCACCCCGTCCTAGCGGGAACTACGGGCAGTACTTC
TRBV20-1	TRBJ2-1	.	TRBD2	CSAILAGRNEQFF	TGCAGTGCTATTCTAGCGGGCCGAAATGAGCAGTTCTTC
TRBV20-1	TRBJ1-3	.	.	CSARDRNFGYF	TGCAGTGCTAGAGATAGGAACTTCGGGTATTTT
TRBV3-1	TRBJ2-7	few	.	CASSPYPGPILGGSYEQYF	TGTGCCAGCAGCCCCTACCCGGGACCTATCCTCGGGGGCTCCTACGAGCAGTACTTC
TRBV6-2/TRBV6-3	TRBJ1-1	many	.	CASSAVRGSTEAFF	TGTGCCAGCAGCGCAGTGCGGGGTTCCACTGAAGCTTTCTTT
TRBV5-1	TRBJ2-3	many	TRBD2	CASSLGTSGNTDTQYF	TGCGCCAGCAGCTTGGGCACTAGCGGAAACACAGATACGCAGTATTTT
TRBV7-8	TRBJ1-5	many	.	CASSLVSAGSNQPQHF	TGTGCCAGCAGCTTAGTATCGGCAGGTAGCAATCAGCCCCAGCATTTT
TRBV9	TRBJ1-5	.	TRBD1	CASSVGDSGGQPQHF	TGTGCCAGCAGCGTAGGTGATTCAGGGGGGCAGCCCCAGCATTTT
TRBV11-2	TRBJ2-7	many	TRBD1	CAIRQGGYEQYF	TGTGCCATTCGACAGGGTGGGTACGAGCAGTACTTC